The rows below give T cell receptor beta chains drawn from one sample of a study of identical twins. TCRdb reprocessed the 5' RACE reads with MiXCR, giving one entry per CDR3 protein. The sample shows roughly 240,000 distinct CDR3 sequences, approximately 7% of them seen only once. The data were also submitted as part of a second study, on yellow fever vaccine responses in identical twins.

Material for sequencing was memory (CD45RO+) T cells sorted from blood. The receptors derive from a woman aged 18 to 35 in good health. CDR3s include the opening cysteine and the closing phenylalanine or tryptophan. A D gene is named only where the DNA matches it firmly. Part of the rows lack a size; the others show once, few, many or a class for expanded clones.

clone size,V gene,J gene,D gene,CDR3 DNA,CDR3 protein
.,TRBV9,TRBJ2-5,TRBD2,TGTGCCAGCAGCTTCCCCGGGACTAGCGGAGGAGAGACCCAGTACTTC,CASSFPGTSGGETQYF
.,TRBV24-1,TRBJ2-1,.,TGTGCCACCAGTGATAGGTGGGCAGGGGGGAGGTTGAATGAGCAGTTCTTC,CATSDRWAGGRLNEQFF
.,TRBV5-1,TRBJ2-3,TRBD2,TGCGCCAGCAGCTCGGGACTAGCGGGGGGGTCTAGCACAGATACGCAGTATTTT,CASSSGLAGGSSTDTQYF
many,TRBV12-3/TRBV12-4,TRBJ2-1,.,TGTGCTACGGGGGACACGAGGCAGAATGAGCAGTTCTTC,CATGDTRQNEQFF
few,TRBV15,TRBJ2-1,.,TGTGCCACCAGCAGTTCCCCCTTACATGAGCAGTTCTTC,CATSSSPLHEQFF
few,TRBV5-4,TRBJ2-1,.,TGTGCCAGCAGCTTAGGGATAGCGAGGGGTGAGCAGTTCTTC,CASSLGIARGEQFF
many,TRBV6-1,TRBJ1-5,.,TGTGCCAGCGAGGAGGGACGAGGCAACCAGCCCCAGCATTTT,CASEEGRGNQPQHF
.,TRBV4-1,TRBJ2-5,TRBD2,TGCGCCAGCAGCCGAACCTTAAATGGACTAGCGGGGGAAGAGACCCAGTACTTC,CASSRTLNGLAGEETQYF
few,TRBV6-5,TRBJ2-7,TRBD1,TGTGCCAGCAGTTCCCGGGACAGGGGAGACTACGAGCAGTACTTC,CASSSRDRGDYEQYF
.,TRBV20-1,TRBJ2-5,.,TGCAGTGCTAAGGGGGGGACTCTGCAAGAGACCCAGTACTTC,CSAKGGTLQETQYF
many,TRBV5-1,TRBJ2-7,.,TGCGCCAGCAGCTTGGGAGGACAGACTTCCTACGAGCAGTACTTC,CASSLGGQTSYEQYF
.,TRBV29-1,TRBJ2-7,TRBD1,TGCAGCGCCACTTTGGACAGGTCCTACGAGCAGTACTTC,CSATLDRSYEQYF
.,TRBV27,TRBJ1-6,TRBD1,TGTGCCAGCAGTGTCCGGGACAGCTATAATTCACCCCTCCACTTT,CASSVRDSYNSPLHF
.,TRBV7-6,TRBJ2-5,TRBD2,TGTGCCAGCAGCCCTAGCGGCCAGCAAGAGACCCAGTACTTC,CASSPSGQQETQYF